The following is a TCR beta chain sequence with its context. This sample is drawn from a study of T-cell memory formation after mild COVID-19. This CDR3 has 14 amino acids. V was trimmed by 0 bases and J by 1 base, leaving 7 bases between them. Germline V gene sequence: CDR1 SGHDT, CDR2 YYEEEE. TCRdb reanalysed the 5' RACE reads using MiXCR and keeps one entry per CDR3 protein. The repertoire includes just under 350,000 distinct CDR3 sequences, 13% of them detected once, and around 21% sits in the top ten. The chain is built from TRBV5-6 and TRBJ1-2; maybe TRBD1 (5 bases). This clonotype was sampled from a man aged 18 to 30 who had mild COVID-19 (a few samples of this study predate the infection). Cell type and time point are not known. The specimen sequenced was PBMCs or a T cell subset sorted from them (not recorded which). The CDR3 is CASSLVRVNYGYTF. DNA for the CDR3: TGTGCCAGCAGCTTGGTCAGGGTTAACTATGGCTACACCTTC. The complete variable domain, with remaining parts taken from reference TRBV5-6 and TRBJ1-2, reads DAGVTQSPTHLIKTRGQQVTLRCSPKSGHDTVSWYQQALGQGPQFIFQYYEEEERQRGNFPDRFSGHQFPNYSSELNVNALLLGDSALYLCASSLVRVNYGYTFGSGTRLTVV.